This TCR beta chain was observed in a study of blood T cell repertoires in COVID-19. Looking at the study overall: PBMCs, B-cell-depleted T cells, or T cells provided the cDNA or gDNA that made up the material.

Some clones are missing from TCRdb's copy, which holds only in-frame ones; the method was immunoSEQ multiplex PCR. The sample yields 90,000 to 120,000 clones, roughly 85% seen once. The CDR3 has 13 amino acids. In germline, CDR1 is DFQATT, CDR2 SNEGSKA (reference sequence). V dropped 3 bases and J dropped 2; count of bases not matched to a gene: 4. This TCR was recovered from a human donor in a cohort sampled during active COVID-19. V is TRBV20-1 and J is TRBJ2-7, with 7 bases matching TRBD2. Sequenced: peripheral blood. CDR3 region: CSASYGGTYEQYF. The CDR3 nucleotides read TGCAGTGCTAGTTACGGGGGGACCTACGAGCAGTACTTC.